Listed below are T cell receptor beta chains from one sample, sequenced in a study of blood T cell repertoires in COVID-19. Clones were sequenced by immunoSEQ multiplex PCR, and TCRdb holds only the in-frame ones, with some missing. This repertoire shows about 300,000 clones, 70% to 90% found once; its top ten account for approximately 5.4%. The specimen sequenced was PBMCs or T cells enriched from blood (not recorded which). The receptors were gathered from a woman aged 25-40 years who had recovered from COVID-19. Each CDR3 is given with its conserved first and last residue. Each record gives: V gene, clone size, J gene, D gene, CDR3 DNA, CDR3 protein. A D gene is named only where the DNA matches it firmly. The listing skips clone size in some rows; elsewhere it reads once, few, many or a size class.

v_gene: TRBV5-1; abundance: NA; j_gene: TRBJ1-1; d_gene: NA; CDR3nt: TGCGCCAGCAGCTTGGGGGGAGGGATAATGAACACTGAAGCTTTCTTT; CDR3aa: CASSLGGGIMNTEAFF
v_gene: TRBV11-3; abundance: NA; j_gene: TRBJ1-1; d_gene: NA; CDR3nt: TGTGCCAGCAGTCAAGCTTGCGACAGTATAGCTTTCTTT; CDR3aa: CASSQACDSIAFF
v_gene: TRBV5-4; abundance: NA; j_gene: TRBJ2-7; d_gene: NA; CDR3nt: TGTGCCAGCAGCTTGGAGAGGCAGGGCTACGAGCAGTACTTC; CDR3aa: CASSLERQGYEQYF
v_gene: TRBV27; abundance: NA; j_gene: TRBJ2-2; d_gene: TRBD2; CDR3nt: TGTGCCAGCCATCGGGACCCCGGGGGGGCCGGGGAGCTGTTTTTT; CDR3aa: CASHRDPGGAGELFF
v_gene: TRBV11-3; abundance: NA; j_gene: TRBJ1-1; d_gene: NA; CDR3nt: TGTGCCAGCAGCTTATCAGGTAACACTGAAGCTTTCTTT; CDR3aa: CASSLSGNTEAFF
v_gene: TRBV24-1; abundance: NA; j_gene: TRBJ2-5; d_gene: TRBD1; CDR3nt: TGTGCCACCAGTGAGGGGACAGGGGGCGGTGAGACCCAGTACTTC; CDR3aa: CATSEGTGGGETQYF
v_gene: TRBV6-5; abundance: NA; j_gene: TRBJ1-5; d_gene: TRBD1; CDR3nt: TGTGCCAGCAGACAGGACAGGCAACCTTGGCATTTT; CDR3aa: CASRQDRQPWHF
v_gene: TRBV7-9; abundance: NA; j_gene: TRBJ1-5; d_gene: NA; CDR3nt: TGTGCCAGCAGCACCCGGGGTGGCAATCAGCCCCAGCATTTT; CDR3aa: CASSTRGGNQPQHF
v_gene: TRBV2; abundance: NA; j_gene: TRBJ1-1; d_gene: NA; CDR3nt: TGTGCCAGCAGTGAAGGGACAATGAACACTGAAGCTTTCTTT; CDR3aa: CASSEGTMNTEAFF
v_gene: TRBV11-1; abundance: NA; j_gene: TRBJ1-1; d_gene: NA; CDR3nt: TGTGCCAGCAGCTTAGACAGGGTTGGCACTGAAGCTTTCTTT; CDR3aa: CASSLDRVGTEAFF
v_gene: TRBV6-5; abundance: NA; j_gene: TRBJ2-7; d_gene: TRBD1; CDR3nt: TGTGCCAGCAGTTACTCGTCGGGACAGGGTTACGAGCAGTACTTC; CDR3aa: CASSYSSGQGYEQYF
v_gene: TRBV30; abundance: NA; j_gene: TRBJ1-6; d_gene: NA; CDR3nt: TGTGCCTGGAGCCTGGGGGCCTCCTATAATTCACCCCTCCACTTT; CDR3aa: CAWSLGASYNSPLHF
v_gene: TRBV7-2; abundance: NA; j_gene: TRBJ2-3; d_gene: TRBD2; CDR3nt: TGTGCCAGCAGCACAAACCCCGGACTAGCGGGGAGGGCAGATACGCAGTATTTT; CDR3aa: CASSTNPGLAGRADTQYF
v_gene: TRBV10-3; abundance: NA; j_gene: TRBJ1-2; d_gene: NA; CDR3nt: TGTGCCATCAGCCGGGATCCAGCAGACTATGGCTACACCTTC; CDR3aa: CAISRDPADYGYTF
v_gene: TRBV7-6; abundance: NA; j_gene: TRBJ2-1; d_gene: NA; CDR3nt: TGTGCCAGCAGCTTAGATGGGCAGTTATACAATGAGCAGTTCTTC; CDR3aa: CASSLDGQLYNEQFF
v_gene: TRBV3-1/TRBV3-2; abundance: NA; j_gene: TRBJ2-1; d_gene: TRBD1; CDR3nt: TGTGCCAGCAGCCGGGGACAGGGAATAGGTAATGAGCAGTTCTTC; CDR3aa: CASSRGQGIGNEQFF
v_gene: TRBV12-3/TRBV12-4; abundance: NA; j_gene: TRBJ2-2; d_gene: NA; CDR3nt: TGTGCCAGCAGTAGGGGTGGGGAGCTGTTTTTT; CDR3aa: CASSRGGELFF
v_gene: TRBV4-1; abundance: NA; j_gene: TRBJ1-2; d_gene: NA; CDR3nt: TGCGCCAGCAGACACGGGGGGATCGACTATGGCTACACCTTC; CDR3aa: CASRHGGIDYGYTF
v_gene: TRBV30; abundance: NA; j_gene: TRBJ1-1; d_gene: NA; CDR3nt: TGTGCCTGGAGTGTACGCGACACTGAAGCTTTCTTT; CDR3aa: CAWSVRDTEAFF
v_gene: TRBV18; abundance: NA; j_gene: TRBJ1-6; d_gene: NA; CDR3nt: TGTGCCAGCTCAGGGGGCTTGGGATCACCCCTCCACTTT; CDR3aa: CASSGGLGSPLHF
v_gene: TRBV5-5; abundance: once; j_gene: TRBJ1-1; d_gene: NA; CDR3nt: TGTGCCAGCAGCTACCAAACAGGGCTGGGTTTCATGAACACTGAAGCTTTCTTT; CDR3aa: CASSYQTGLGFMNTEAFF
v_gene: TRBV6-5; abundance: NA; j_gene: TRBJ1-4; d_gene: NA; CDR3nt: TGTGCCAGCAGTTATGAGAACAGACCTAATGAAAAACTGTTTTTT; CDR3aa: CASSYENRPNEKLFF
v_gene: TRBV19; abundance: NA; j_gene: TRBJ1-6; d_gene: TRBD1; CDR3nt: TGTGCCAGTAGTTTCCGATCGACAGGGGCCAATTCACCCCTCCACTTT; CDR3aa: CASSFRSTGANSPLHF